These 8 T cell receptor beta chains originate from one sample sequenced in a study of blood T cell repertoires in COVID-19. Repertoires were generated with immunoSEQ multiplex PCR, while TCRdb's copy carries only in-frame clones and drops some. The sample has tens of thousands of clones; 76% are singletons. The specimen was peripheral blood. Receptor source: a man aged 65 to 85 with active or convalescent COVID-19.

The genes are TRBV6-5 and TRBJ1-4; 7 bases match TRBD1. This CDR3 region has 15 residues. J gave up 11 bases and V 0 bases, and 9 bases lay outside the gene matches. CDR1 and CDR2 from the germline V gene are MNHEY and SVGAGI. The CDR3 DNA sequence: TGTGCCAGCAGTTACTCGAGGCAGGTGACAGGGAAACTGTTTTTT. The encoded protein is CASSYSRQVTGKLFF.

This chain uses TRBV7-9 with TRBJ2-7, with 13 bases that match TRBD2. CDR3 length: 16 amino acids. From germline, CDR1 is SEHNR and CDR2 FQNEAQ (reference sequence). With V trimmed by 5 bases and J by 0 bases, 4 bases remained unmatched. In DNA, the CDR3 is TGTGCCAGCAGCCAGACTAGCGGGGGGAGCTCCTACGAGCAGTACTTC. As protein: CASSQTSGGSSYEQYF.

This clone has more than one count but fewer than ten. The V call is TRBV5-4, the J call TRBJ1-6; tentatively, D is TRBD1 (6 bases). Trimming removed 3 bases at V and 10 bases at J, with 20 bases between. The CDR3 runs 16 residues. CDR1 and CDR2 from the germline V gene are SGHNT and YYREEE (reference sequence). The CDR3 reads CASSSARGGNRSPLHF. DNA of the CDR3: TGTGCCAGCAGCTCCGCAAGGGGGGGAAATCGATCACCCCTCCACTTT.

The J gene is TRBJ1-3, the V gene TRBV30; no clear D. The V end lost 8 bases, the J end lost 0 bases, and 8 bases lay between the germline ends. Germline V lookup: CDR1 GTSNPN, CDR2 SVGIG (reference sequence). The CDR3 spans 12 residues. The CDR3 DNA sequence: TGTGCCCGCACGGGCTCTGGAAACACCATATATTTT. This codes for CARTGSGNTIYF.

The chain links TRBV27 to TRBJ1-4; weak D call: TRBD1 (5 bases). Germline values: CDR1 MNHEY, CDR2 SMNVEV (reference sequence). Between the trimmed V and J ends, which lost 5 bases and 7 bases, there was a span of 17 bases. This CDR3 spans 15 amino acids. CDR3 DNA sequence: TGTGCCAGCAGTGAGCAGGGTCTCTGGGGTGAAAAACTGTTTTTT. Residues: CASSEQGLWGEKLFF.

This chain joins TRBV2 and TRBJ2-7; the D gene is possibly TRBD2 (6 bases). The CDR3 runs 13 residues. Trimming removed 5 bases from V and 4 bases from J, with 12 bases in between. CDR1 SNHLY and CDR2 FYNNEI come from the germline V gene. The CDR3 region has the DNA TGTGCCAGCAGTTGGGGAGGAGGGTACGAGCAGTACTTC. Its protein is CASSWGGGYEQYF.

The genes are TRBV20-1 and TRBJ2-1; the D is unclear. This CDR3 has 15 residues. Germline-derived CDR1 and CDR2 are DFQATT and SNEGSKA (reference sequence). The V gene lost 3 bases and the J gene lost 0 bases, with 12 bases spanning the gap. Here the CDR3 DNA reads TGCAGTGCTAGTCCCCGTCGGAGCTCCTACAATGAGCAGTTCTTC. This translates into CSASPRRSSYNEQFF.

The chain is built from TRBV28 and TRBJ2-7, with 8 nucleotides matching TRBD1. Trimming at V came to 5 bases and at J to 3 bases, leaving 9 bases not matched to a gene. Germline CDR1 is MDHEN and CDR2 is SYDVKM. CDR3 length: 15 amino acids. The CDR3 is CASSTTGTGDYEQYF. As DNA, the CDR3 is TGTGCCAGCAGTACGACCGGGACAGGAGACTACGAGCAGTACTTC.